These 2 T cell receptor beta chains originate from one sample sequenced in a study of early T cells in non-severe SARS-CoV-2 infection. TCRdb recomputed calls from the 5' RACE reads with MiXCR, one row per CDR3 protein. The data hold 100,000 to 150,000 distinct CDR3 sequences, with about 15% observed a single time. The specimen was whole blood. Receptor source: an adult who was a healthcare worker with PCR-confirmed SARS-CoV-2 infection or an uninfected control (not recorded which).

V gene TRBV5-1 combines with J gene TRBJ2-7, with D unresolved. The CDR3 loop spans 12 amino acids. Germline V gene data show CDR1 as SGHRS and CDR2 as YFSETQ. Deletions cut 4 bases from V and 2 bases from J, with 7 bases between. The CDR3 region is CASSRDTYEQYF. CDR3 coding DNA: TGCGCCAGCAGCCGCGACACCTACGAGCAGTACTTC.

This clonotype was counted ten times or more. The chain carries TRBV6-2 or TRBV6-3 and TRBJ2-1; D not resolved. The CDR3 spans 15 residues. Trimming pared 6 bases from V and 6 bases from J, leaving 18 bases between. Germline V gene sequence: CDR1 MNHEY, CDR2 SVGEGT. The CDR3 region has the DNA TGTGCCAGCAGCCTAACCACTTCTATTCGCAATGAGCAGTTCTTC. It encodes CASSLTTSIRNEQFF.